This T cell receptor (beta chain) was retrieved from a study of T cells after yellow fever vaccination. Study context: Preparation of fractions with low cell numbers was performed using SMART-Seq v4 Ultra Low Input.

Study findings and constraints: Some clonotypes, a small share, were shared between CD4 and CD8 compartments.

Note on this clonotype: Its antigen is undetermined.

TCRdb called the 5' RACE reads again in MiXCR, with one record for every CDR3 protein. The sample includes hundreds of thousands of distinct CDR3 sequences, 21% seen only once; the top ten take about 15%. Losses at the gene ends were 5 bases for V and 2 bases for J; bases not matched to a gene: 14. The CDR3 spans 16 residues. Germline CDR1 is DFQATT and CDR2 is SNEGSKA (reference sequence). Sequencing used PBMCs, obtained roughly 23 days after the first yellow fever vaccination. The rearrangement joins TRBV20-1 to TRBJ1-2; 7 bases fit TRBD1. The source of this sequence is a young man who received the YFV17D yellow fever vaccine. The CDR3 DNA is TGCAGTGCTCCCGAATCAAACAGGGGAGTCAACTATGGCTACACCTTC. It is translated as CSAPESNRGVNYGYTF.